This T cell receptor (beta chain) came from a study of blood T cell repertoires in COVID-19. Background on the study: Samples taken during acute and convalescent COVID-19 were collected in the United States, Italy and Spain.

Germline lookup yields CDR1 SGHAT and CDR2 FQNNGV. Trimming stripped 3 bases from V and 5 bases from J, with 8 bases between. CDR3 length equals 13 residues. Here immunoSEQ multiplex PCR was the method, and the copy in TCRdb shows in-frame clones only, minus some. The repertoire holds tens of thousands of clones, with about nine tenths as singletons. Source material: peripheral blood. This TCR was recovered from a woman aged 55 to 70 with active or convalescent COVID-19. V and J are TRBV11-2 and TRBJ1-5; tentative D call: TRBD1 (5 bases). CDR3 nucleotides: TGTGCCAGCAGCTTGGACACCGATCAGCCCCAGCATTTT. It is translated as CASSLDTDQPQHF.